This is a list of T cell receptor beta chains from one sample in a study of cytomegalovirus exposure and HLA in healthy donors. Here immunoSEQ multiplex PCR was the method, and the copy in TCRdb shows in-frame clones only, minus some. The sample holds 120,000 to 150,000 clones. The specimen sequenced was PBMCs. The source is a woman in her forties or fifties in good health and CMV-seronegative. The CDR3 runs from the conserved cysteine through the conserved F or W. Fields, in order: D gene, V gene, J gene, CDR3 length, CDR3 protein, CDR3 DNA. D genes are given only for firm matches.

.	TRBV9	TRBJ2-3	15	CASSVSSASTDTQYF	TGTGCCAGCAGCGTTTCTAGCGCTAGCACAGATACGCAGTATTTT
.	TRBV20-1	TRBJ2-7	11	CSASKQSEQYF	TGCAGTGCTAGCAAACAGTCCGAGCAGTACTTC
TRBD2	TRBV14	TRBJ2-1	15	CASSQDKRGYNEQFF	TGTGCCAGCAGCCAAGATAAGCGGGGCTACAATGAGCAGTTCTTC
TRBD1	TRBV20-1	TRBJ2-1	11	CSAGPGTGMFF	TGCAGTGCTGGACCCGGGACAGGGATGTTCTTC
.	TRBV19	TRBJ1-1	12	CASSPTGVEAFF	TGTGCCAGTAGCCCGACAGGAGTGGAAGCTTTCTTT
.	TRBV19	TRBJ2-5	14	CASSGVFGLETQYF	TGTGCCAGTAGCGGGGTCTTTGGGTTGGAGACCCAGTACTTC
.	TRBV29-1	TRBJ2-7	12	CSAVRGSYEQYF	TGCAGCGCTGTCAGGGGATCCTACGAGCAGTACTTC
.	TRBV5-1	TRBJ1-4	21	CASSLAGGWPGQRSTNEKLFF	TGCGCCAGCAGCTTGGCGGGTGGATGGCCGGGACAACGTTCAACTAATGAAAAACTGTTTTTT
.	TRBV18	TRBJ1-1	18	CASSPQRTAGSRDTEAFF	TGTGCCAGCTCACCACAGCGTACCGCCGGATCGAGGGACACTGAAGCTTTCTTT
.	TRBV18	TRBJ1-1	15	CASTPSDAGNTEAFF	TGTGCCAGCACGCCGTCCGACGCAGGGAACACTGAAGCTTTCTTT
.	TRBV28	TRBJ1-1	15	CASVTGTLMNTEAFF	TGTGCCAGCGTTACCGGGACACTTATGAACACTGAAGCTTTCTTT
TRBD1	TRBV7-2	TRBJ1-3	19	CASSHQLGQGPLSGNTIYF	TGTGCCAGCAGCCATCAGTTAGGACAGGGCCCTCTCTCTGGAAACACCATATATTTT